The next 5 T cell receptor beta chains were all read from a single sample in a study of cytomegalovirus exposure and HLA in healthy donors. Researchers ran the PCR with 60 Vbeta and 13 Jbeta primers. TCRdb's copy holds only in-frame clones and misses some; the assay was immunoSEQ multiplex PCR. Of under 200,000 clones listed, about 78% are singletons. Sequenced sample: PBMCs. These receptors were taken from a man aged 35 to 55 in good health and CMV-seronegative.

The V gene is TRBV29-1, the J gene TRBJ1-2; 8 bases map to TRBD1. Germline CDR1 is SQVTM and CDR2 is ANQGSEA. V lost 6 bases to trimming and J lost 2 bases; unmatched junction nucleotides: 5. This CDR3 region has 13 residues. CDR3 DNA sequence: TGCAGCGTCGGACAGGGTATCAACTATGGCTACACCTTC. Its translation is CSVGQGINYGYTF.

This chain uses TRBV29-1 with TRBJ1-5; no firm D call. V lost 5 bases to trimming and J lost 4 bases, with 9 bases between them. This CDR3 spans 12 amino acids. The germline V gene has CDR1 SQVTM and CDR2 ANQGSEA. Written as DNA, the CDR3 is TGCAGCGTTACTGAGGTAAATCAGCCCCAGCATTTT. Protein: CSVTEVNQPQHF.

This clone came up a few times. V is TRBV6-6 and J is TRBJ1-5, with D perhaps TRBD1 (6 bases). The CDR3 is 14 amino acids. Trimming shortened V by 4 bases and J by 5 bases, and 12 bases separated the two germline ends. The germline V gene has CDR1 MNHNY and CDR2 SVGAGI (reference sequence). This chain's CDR3 is CASSLTGPYQPQHF. DNA for the CDR3: TGTGCCAGCAGTTTGACAGGACCCTATCAGCCCCAGCATTTT.

This clone was seen only once. The J gene is TRBJ2-5, the V gene TRBV9; 7 bases align to TRBD2. The V gene's germline CDR1 is SGDLS and CDR2 YYNGEE. The V and J ends lost 4 bases and 2 bases, in that order; junction bases with no gene match: 11. The CDR3 has 16 residues. The CDR3 region is CASSPRPGRGQETQYF. CDR3 nucleotide sequence: TGTGCCAGCAGCCCTCGTCCCGGGCGGGGGCAAGAGACCCAGTACTTC.

The chain has TRBV25-1 and TRBJ1-1; no definite D call. Germline V lookup: CDR1 MGHDK, CDR2 SYGVNS. V lost 2 bases and J 4 bases, leaving 17 bases between the germline ends. There are 16 residues in the CDR3. This CDR3 reads CASSEVESPRGTEAFF. The DNA of the CDR3 is TGTGCCAGCAGTGAAGTAGAGAGTCCCCGCGGCACTGAAGCTTTCTTT.